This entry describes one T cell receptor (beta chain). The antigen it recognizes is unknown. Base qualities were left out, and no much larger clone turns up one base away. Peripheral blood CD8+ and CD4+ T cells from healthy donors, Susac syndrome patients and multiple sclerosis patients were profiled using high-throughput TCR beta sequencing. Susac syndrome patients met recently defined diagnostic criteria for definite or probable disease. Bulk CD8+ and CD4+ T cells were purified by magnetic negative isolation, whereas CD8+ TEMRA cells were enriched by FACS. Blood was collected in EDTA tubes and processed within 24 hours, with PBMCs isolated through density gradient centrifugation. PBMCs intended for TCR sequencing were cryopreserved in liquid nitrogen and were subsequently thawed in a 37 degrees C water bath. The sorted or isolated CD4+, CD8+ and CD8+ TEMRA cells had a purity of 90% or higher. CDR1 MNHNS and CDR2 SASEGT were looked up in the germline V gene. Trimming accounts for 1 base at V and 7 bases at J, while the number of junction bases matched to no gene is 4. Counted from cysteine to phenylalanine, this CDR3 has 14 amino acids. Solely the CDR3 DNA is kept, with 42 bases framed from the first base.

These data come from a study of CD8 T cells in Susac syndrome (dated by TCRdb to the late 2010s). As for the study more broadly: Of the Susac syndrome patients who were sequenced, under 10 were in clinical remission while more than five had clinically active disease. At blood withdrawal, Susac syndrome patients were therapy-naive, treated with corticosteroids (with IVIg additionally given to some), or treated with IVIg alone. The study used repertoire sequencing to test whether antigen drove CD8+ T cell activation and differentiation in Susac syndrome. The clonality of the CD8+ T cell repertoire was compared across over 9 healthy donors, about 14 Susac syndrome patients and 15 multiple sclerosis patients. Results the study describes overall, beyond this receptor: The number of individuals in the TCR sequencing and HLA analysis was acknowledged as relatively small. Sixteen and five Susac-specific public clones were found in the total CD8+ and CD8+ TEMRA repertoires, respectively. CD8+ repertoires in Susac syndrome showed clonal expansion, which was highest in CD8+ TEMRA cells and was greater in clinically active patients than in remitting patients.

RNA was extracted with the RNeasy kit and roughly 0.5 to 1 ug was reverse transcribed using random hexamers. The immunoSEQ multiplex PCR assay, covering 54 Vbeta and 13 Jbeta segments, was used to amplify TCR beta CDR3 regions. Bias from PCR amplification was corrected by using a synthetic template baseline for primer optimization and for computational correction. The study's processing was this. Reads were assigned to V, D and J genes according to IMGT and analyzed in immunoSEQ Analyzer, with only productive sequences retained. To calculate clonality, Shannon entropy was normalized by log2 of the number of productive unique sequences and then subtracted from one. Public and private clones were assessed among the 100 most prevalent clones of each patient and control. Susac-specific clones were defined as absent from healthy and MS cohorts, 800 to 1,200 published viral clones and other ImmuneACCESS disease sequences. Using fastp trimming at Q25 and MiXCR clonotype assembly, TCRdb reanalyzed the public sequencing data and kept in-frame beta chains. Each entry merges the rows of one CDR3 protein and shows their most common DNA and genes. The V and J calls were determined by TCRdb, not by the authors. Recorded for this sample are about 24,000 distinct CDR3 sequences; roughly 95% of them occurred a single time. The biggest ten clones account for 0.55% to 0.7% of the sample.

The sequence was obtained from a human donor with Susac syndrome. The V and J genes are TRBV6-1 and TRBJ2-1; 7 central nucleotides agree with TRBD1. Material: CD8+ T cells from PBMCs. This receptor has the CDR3 CASSEGTGVNEQFF. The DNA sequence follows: TGTGCCAGCAGTGAAGGAACAGGGGTTAATGAGCAGTTCTTC.